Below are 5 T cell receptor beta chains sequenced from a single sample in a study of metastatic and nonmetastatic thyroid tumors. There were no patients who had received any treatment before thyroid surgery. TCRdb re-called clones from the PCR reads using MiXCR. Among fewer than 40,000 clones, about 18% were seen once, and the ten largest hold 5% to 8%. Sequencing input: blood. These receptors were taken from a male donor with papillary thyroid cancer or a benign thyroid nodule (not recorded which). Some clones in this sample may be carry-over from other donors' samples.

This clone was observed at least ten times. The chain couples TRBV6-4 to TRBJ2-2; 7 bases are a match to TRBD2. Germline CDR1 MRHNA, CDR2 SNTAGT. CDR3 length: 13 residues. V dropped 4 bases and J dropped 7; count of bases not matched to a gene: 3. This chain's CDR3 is CASSAGGIGELFF. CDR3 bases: TGTGCCAGCAGTGCGGGAGGAATCGGGGAGCTGTTTTTT.

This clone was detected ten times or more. CDR3 sequence reads: CASSQDLAGESTDTQYF. The CDR3 DNA reads TGTGCCAGCAGCCAAGATCTAGCGGGGGAGAGCACAGATACGCAGTATTTT. V is TRBV4-2 and J is TRBJ2-3, with TRBD2 identical over 10 bases. This CDR3 is 17 amino acids long. Trimming cost V 0 bases and J 0 bases; bases outside gene matches: 3. CDR1 is LGHNA and CDR2 is YNFKEQ in the germline V gene.

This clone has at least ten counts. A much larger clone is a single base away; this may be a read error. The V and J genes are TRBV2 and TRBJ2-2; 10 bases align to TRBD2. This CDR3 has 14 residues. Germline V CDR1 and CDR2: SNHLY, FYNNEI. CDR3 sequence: CARGTSANTGEPFF. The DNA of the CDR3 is TGTGCCAGAGGGACTAGCGCGAACACCGGGGAGCCGTTTTTT. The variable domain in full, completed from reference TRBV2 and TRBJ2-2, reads EPEVTQTPSHQVTQMGQEVILRCVPISNHLYFYWYRQILGQKVEFLVSFYNNEISEKSEIFDDQFSVERPDGSNFTLKIRSTKLEDSAMYFCARGTSANTGEPFFGEGSRLTVL.

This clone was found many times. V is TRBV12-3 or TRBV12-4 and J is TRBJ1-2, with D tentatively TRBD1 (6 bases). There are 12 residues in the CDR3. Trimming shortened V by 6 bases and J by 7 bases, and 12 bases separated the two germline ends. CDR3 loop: CASSEQGFGYTF. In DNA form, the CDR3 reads TGTGCCAGCAGCGAACAGGGTTTTGGCTACACCTTC.

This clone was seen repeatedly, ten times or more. CDR3 amino acids: CSARASGTGEETQYF. As DNA, the CDR3 is TGCAGTGCTAGAGCCTCCGGGACAGGGGAAGAGACCCAGTACTTC. This chain joins TRBV20-1 and TRBJ2-5, with 10 bases identical to TRBD1. The CDR3 runs 15 residues. Germline V gene data show CDR1 as DFQATT and CDR2 as SNEGSKA (reference sequence). V lost 1 base to trimming and J lost 3 bases; unmatched junction nucleotides: 5.